This T cell receptor (beta chain) appears in the sequencing data of a study of T-cell memory formation after mild COVID-19. Study-wide background: Largely, the TCR clusters proved donor specific.

The germline CDR1 and CDR2 sequences are SGDLS and YYNGEE. Unmatched junction bases numbered 16, after V lost 4 bases and J lost 9 bases. The CDR3 totals 17 residues. In TCRdb, the 5' RACE reads were re-called with MiXCR into one record per CDR3 protein. This sample has around 120,000 distinct CDR3 sequences, with 16% found just once. Sequenced: PBMCs or a T cell subset sorted from them (not recorded which). This TCR derives from an adult woman who had mild COVID-19 (a few samples of this study predate the infection). Cell type and time point are not known. J is TRBJ2-1 and V is TRBV9; TRBD2 matches at 10 bases. The CDR3 here is CASSTTPAGGPALEQFF. The DNA of the CDR3 is TGTGCCAGCAGCACAACTCCAGCGGGAGGGCCGGCCCTTGAGCAGTTCTTC.